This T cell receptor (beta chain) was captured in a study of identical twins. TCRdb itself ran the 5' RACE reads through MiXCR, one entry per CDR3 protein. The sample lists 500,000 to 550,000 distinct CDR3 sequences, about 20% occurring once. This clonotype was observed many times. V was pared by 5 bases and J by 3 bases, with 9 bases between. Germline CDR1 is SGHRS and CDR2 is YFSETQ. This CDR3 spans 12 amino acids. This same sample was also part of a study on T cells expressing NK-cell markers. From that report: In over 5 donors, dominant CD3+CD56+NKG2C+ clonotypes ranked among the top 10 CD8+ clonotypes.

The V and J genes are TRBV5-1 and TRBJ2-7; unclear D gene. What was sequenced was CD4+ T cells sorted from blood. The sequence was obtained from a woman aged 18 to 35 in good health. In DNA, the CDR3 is TGCGCCAGCAGTAGAACAGACTACGAGCAGTACTTC. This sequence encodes CASSRTDYEQYF.